These 31 T cell receptor beta chains share one sample of origin, sequenced in a study of T cell repertoires in aging, cancer and after chemotherapy. The template was genomic DNA from peripheral blood, not RNA. A mixed TRB-A/B primer pool amplified rearranged TRB by multiplex touch-down PCR. TCRdb analysed the multiplex PCR reads with MiXCR anew, one entry per CDR3 protein. The sample yields about 9,000 distinct CDR3 sequences, 20% to 30% seen once. Sequenced input: blood. The source is a human donor with a blood cancer. The donor label of this sample is uncertain.

Judged by abundance, this clonotype is medium-sized. V usage is TRBV19 and J usage is TRBJ1-6, with 7 bases identical to TRBD1. Germline CDR1 and CDR2: LNHDA and SQIVND (reference sequence). The CDR3 is made up of 14 amino acids. The J segment lost 8 bases and the V segment lost 5 bases, leaving 6 bases of the junction unmatched. CDR3 coding DNA: TGTGCCAGTAGTGCCGACAGGGTATATTCACCCCTCCACTTT. Its protein is CASSADRVYSPLHF.

By share, this clonotype counts as medium-sized. This chain connects TRBV19 to TRBJ1-6; D is unclear. V shed 7 bases and J shed 7 bases, with 17 bases lying between them. The CDR3 extends over 15 amino acids. The germline CDR1 and CDR2 sequences are LNHDA and SQIVND (reference sequence). CDR3 residues: CASTLSLRGNSPLHF. The DNA of the CDR3 is TGTGCCAGTACCCTCTCACTTCGGGGAAATTCACCCCTCCACTTT.

Judged by abundance, this clonotype is medium-sized. One junction end disagrees with the germline gene, perhaps due to a read error. V usage is TRBV19 and J usage is TRBJ1-2, with D perhaps matching TRBD1 (5 bases). Germline lookup yields CDR1 LNHDA and CDR2 SQIVND (reference sequence). The CDR3 sequence is 13 residues long. For the CDR3, the DNA is TGTGCCAGTAGCATAGGGGAAGGCTATGGCTACACCTTC. It codes for CASSIGEGYGYTF. Looking up the rest from reference TRBV19 and TRBJ1-2 gives the full variable domain: DGGITQSPKYLFRKEGQNVTLSCEQNLNHDAMYWYRQDPGQGLRLIYYSQIVNDFQKGDIAEGYSVSREKKESFPLTVTSAQKNPTAFYLCASSIGEGYGYTFGSGTRLTVV.

This clonotype rates as medium-sized. CDR3 region: CASSLDHAVFYEQYF. The CDR3 DNA follows: TGTGCCAGCAGCTTAGACCACGCTGTCTTCTACGAGCAGTACTTC. The chain carries TRBV7-6 and TRBJ2-7; D unresolved. The CDR3 is 15 amino acids. Trimming took 1 base from V and 3 from J, leaving 13 bases between them. Germline V gene sequence: CDR1 SGHVS, CDR2 FNYEAQ.

This clonotype was detected a few times. A clone one base away is much larger, so this may be a read error. V is TRBV5-6 and J is TRBJ2-1; 8 nucleotides align to TRBD2. The CDR3 length is 16 residues. Germline V gives CDR1 SGHDT, CDR2 YYEEEE. CDR3 protein: CVSSLLGLASENEQFF. The DNA of the CDR3 is TGTGTCAGCAGCTTGCTCGGACTAGCCTCGGAAAATGAGCAGTTCTTC.

As DNA, the CDR3 is TGCGCCAGCAGCCAAGATAAAGCGGGGGGGGAGACCCAGTACTTC. Translating it yields CASSQDKAGGETQYF. The chain links TRBV4-1 to TRBJ2-5, with TRBD2 matching over 10 bases. The CDR3 has 15 residues. Germline CDR1 and CDR2: MGHRA and YSYEKL. The V and J ends lost 0 bases and 5 bases, in that order; junction bases with no gene match: 3.

Regarding this clonotype: Just one base apart from a much larger clone, this may be a read error. This rearrangement joins TRBV12-3 or TRBV12-4 to TRBJ2-1; D gene ambiguous. V lost 4 bases and J 5 bases, leaving 6 bases between the germline ends. The CDR3 has 12 residues. CDR3 protein: CASSWANNEQFF. The DNA for the CDR3 is TGTGCCAGCAGTTGGGCCAACAATGAGCAGTTCTTC.

The chain recombines TRBV18 with TRBJ1-1, with 10 bases identical to TRBD1. CDR1 is KGHSH, CDR2 LQKENI, per germline. CDR3 length: 15 amino acids. The J segment lost 4 bases and the V segment lost 2 bases, leaving 4 bases of the junction unmatched. Here the CDR3 reads CASSPGDRGFTEAFF. CDR3 DNA sequence: TGTGCCAGCTCACCAGGGGACAGGGGTTTCACTGAAGCTTTCTTT. The full variable domain, in which reference TRBV18 and TRBJ1-1 provide the parts outside the CDR3, is NAGVMQNPRHLVRRRGQEARLRCSPMKGHSHVYWYRQLPEEGLKFMVYLQKENIIDESGMPKERFSAEFPKEGPSILRIQQVVRGDSAAYFCASSPGDRGFTEAFFGQGTRLTVV.

V is TRBV6-5 and J is TRBJ1-1; 9 bases agree with TRBD1. This CDR3 comprises 15 residues. The V and J ends lost 6 bases and 0 bases, in that order; junction bases with no gene match: 5. Germline CDR1 MNHEY, CDR2 SVGAGI. CDR3 loop: CASRTGTGLNTEAFF. The DNA of the CDR3 is TGTGCCAGCAGAACCGGGACAGGGTTGAACACTGAAGCTTTCTTT.

The V gene is TRBV12-3 or TRBV12-4, the J gene TRBJ2-7; TRBD1 aligns across 9 bases. The CDR3 sequence is 14 residues long. J gave up 2 bases and V 5 bases, and 4 bases lay outside the gene matches. CDR3 loop: CASSMTGGAYEQYF. The CDR3 DNA reads as TGTGCCAGCAGTATGACAGGGGGGGCCTACGAGCAGTACTTC.

By its share, this clonotype is medium-sized. The rearrangement joins TRBV29-1 to TRBJ2-1; a possible D gene is TRBD1 (6 bases). V was shortened by 1 base and J by 2 bases, with 18 bases between the two germline ends. Germline CDR1 SQVTM, CDR2 ANQGSEA. CDR3 length equals 17 residues. This CDR3 reads CSVEASLGTYPYNEQFF. The DNA for the CDR3 is TGCAGCGTTGAAGCTAGCCTGGGGACATATCCCTACAATGAGCAGTTCTTC.

The rearrangement links TRBV5-1 to TRBJ2-5; D gene unclear. The germline gives CDR1 SGHRS, CDR2 YFSETQ. CDR3 length: 14 residues. V was clipped by 4 bases and J by 5 bases, with 15 bases between them. The CDR3: CASSASLGTETQYF. The CDR3 DNA reads TGCGCCAGCAGCGCGTCGTTGGGTACGGAGACCCAGTACTTC. Supplemented by reference TRBV5-1 and TRBJ2-5, the full variable domain reads KAGVTQTPRYLIKTRGQQVTLSCSPISGHRSVSWYQQTPGQGLQFLFEYFSETQRNKGNFPGRFSGRQFSNSRSEMNVSTLELGDSALYLCASSASLGTETQYFGPGTRLLVL.

This clonotype was counted only a few times. The V call is TRBV24-1, the J call TRBJ2-5; a weak D match, TRBD2 (5 bases). Germline-derived CDR1 and CDR2 are KGHDR and SFDVKD. The CDR3 sequence is 14 residues long. Trimming left V 4 bases short and J 4 bases short, with 12 bases between. The CDR3 is CATSEPRRGETQYF. DNA for the CDR3: TGTGCCACCAGTGAACCTCGTCGGGGAGAGACCCAGTACTTC.

This rearrangement joins TRBV21-1 to TRBJ2-2; the D call in the table, TRBD1, was not verified against the DNA. TRBV21-1 is recorded as a pseudogene. The CDR3 has 16 amino acids. CDR3 nucleotide sequence: TGTGCCAGCAAGGTTTGGGCGGGGGCGGGGACCGGGGAGCTGTTTTTT. Translated, it gives CASKVWAGAGTGELFF.

This sequence joins TRBV12-5 and TRBJ2-3; D may be TRBD1 (5 bases). Germline V gives CDR1 LGHNT, CDR2 FRNRAP. The CDR3 sequence is 15 residues long. Between the trimmed V and J ends, which lost 1 base and 2 bases, there was a span of 10 bases. CDR3 protein: CASGLGQIITDTQYF. The CDR3 nucleotides are TGTGCTAGTGGTTTGGGACAGATTATCACAGATACGCAGTATTTT.

This clonotype was counted at least ten times. The rearrangement joins TRBV11-1 to TRBJ1-1; 10 nucleotides align to TRBD1. J gave up 5 bases and V 5 bases, and 8 bases lay outside the gene matches. The CDR3 runs 15 residues. Germline values: CDR1 SGHAT, CDR2 FQDESV (reference sequence). The CDR3 bases are TGTGCCAGCAGCCCGTTTGACAGGGGGCGAACTGAAGCTTTCTTT. It specifies CASSPFDRGRTEAFF.

The chain carries TRBV27 and TRBJ2-2, with 9 bases lining up with TRBD1. CDR1 is MNHEY, CDR2 SMNVEV, per germline (reference sequence). V shed 5 bases, J shed 5 bases, and the junction held 15 bases outside the gene matches. The CDR3 contains 18 residues. CDR3 DNA sequence: TGTGCCAGCAGTACTGTCGAAAACGGACAGGGGTGGACCGGGGAGCTGTTTTTT. It is translated as CASSTVENGQGWTGELFF.

The chain is built from TRBV6-5 and TRBJ2-7; unclear D gene. The V gene lost 6 bases and the J gene lost 7 bases, with 13 bases spanning the gap. The CDR3 covers 12 residues. Germline values: CDR1 MNHEY, CDR2 SVGAGI. CDR3 amino acids: CASRRGAEEQYF. The CDR3 nucleotides are TGTGCCAGCAGACGTGGTGCTGAAGAGCAGTACTTC.

By sample fraction, this clonotype is medium-sized. This chain links TRBV19 with TRBJ2-5; 9 bases map to TRBD1. The CDR3 spans 14 residues. V shed 5 bases and J 1 base; nucleotides not matched to a gene: 2. Germline V lookup: CDR1 LNHDA, CDR2 SQIVND (reference sequence). This chain's CDR3 is CASSPTGGQETQYF. The CDR3 nucleotides read TGTGCCAGTAGTCCGACAGGGGGCCAAGAGACCCAGTACTTC.

Ten or more counts support this clonotype. The chain carries TRBV27 and TRBJ2-1, with 9 bases lining up with TRBD1. Losses at the gene ends were 7 bases for V and 9 bases for J; bases not matched to a gene: 25. This CDR3 region has 19 residues. Looked up from germline, CDR1 is MNHEY and CDR2 is SMNVEV (reference sequence). DNA for the CDR3: TGTGCCAGCAAGAATCCCACCCCGGGGAACAGGGGGCGATTTCTTGAGCAGTTCTTC. This sequence encodes CASKNPTPGNRGRFLEQFF.

The rearrangement links TRBV27 to TRBJ2-4; 11 bases fit TRBD2. The CDR3 has 13 residues. With V trimmed by 5 bases and J by 9 bases, 3 bases remained unmatched. From germline, CDR1 is MNHEY and CDR2 SMNVEV (reference sequence). The CDR3 nucleotides read TGTGCCAGCAGTAACGGACTAGCGGGCATTCAGTACTTC. Residues: CASSNGLAGIQYF.

This clonotype qualifies as medium-sized. This chain uses TRBV29-1 with TRBJ1-5, with 8 bases fitting TRBD1. Germline CDR1 and CDR2: SQVTM and ANQGSEA. The CDR3 has 14 amino acids. V gave up 6 bases and J gave up 2 bases; unmatched junction bases: 6. CDR3 nucleotides: TGCAGCGTCAGACAGGGGTTAGGCAATCAGCCCCAGCATTTT. This translates into CSVRQGLGNQPQHF.

This clonotype is medium-sized in the sample. The chain uses TRBV19 and TRBJ1-1; D might be TRBD1 (5 bases). Germline lookup yields CDR1 LNHDA and CDR2 SQIVND (reference sequence). V gave up 4 bases and J gave up 3 bases, with 9 bases separating them. The CDR3 covers 13 residues. CDR3 in DNA: TGTGCCAGTAGTAGGGGGATGGACACTGAAGCTTTCTTT. Translated, it gives CASSRGMDTEAFF.

The chain recombines TRBV5-4 with TRBJ2-3, with 9 positions matching TRBD1. Germline CDR1 and CDR2: SGHNT and YYREEE (reference sequence). The CDR3 extends over 13 amino acids. The junction had 2 bases not matched to a gene; V was cut back by 3 bases and J by 6 bases. The CDR3: CASSSQGADTQYF. The CDR3 DNA sequence: TGTGCCAGCAGCTCACAGGGGGCGGATACGCAGTATTTT.

By share, this clonotype counts as medium-sized (0.01 to 0.1%). This chain links TRBV18 with TRBJ2-6; D is unresolved. Trimming cost V 2 bases and J 0 bases, with 17 bases left between them. This CDR3 has 19 amino acids. In germline, CDR1 is KGHSH, CDR2 LQKENI. CDR3 in DNA: TGTGCCAGCTCACCAGTCCAGGCAGACCCTTTCTCTGGGGCCAACGTCCTGACTTTC. Amino acids: CASSPVQADPFSGANVLTF. Filled out from reference TRBV18 and TRBJ2-6, the complete variable domain reads NAGVMQNPRHLVRRRGQEARLRCSPMKGHSHVYWYRQLPEEGLKFMVYLQKENIIDESGMPKERFSAEFPKEGPSILRIQQVVRGDSAAYFCASSPVQADPFSGANVLTFGAGSRLTVL.

To note about this clonotype: The junction departs from the called germline gene at one end, perhaps through a read error. CDR3 amino acids: CASSLASDSGFGHEQYF. CDR3 sequence (DNA): TGTGCCAGCAGCCTAGCTTCGGACAGTGGGTTTGGTCACGAGCAGTACTTC. The chain couples TRBV7-6 to TRBJ2-7; D possibly corresponds to TRBD1 (6 bases). The CDR3 is 17 residues long. Germline V gene data show CDR1 as SGHVS and CDR2 as FNYEAQ.

This clonotype was seen at least ten times. The CDR3: CASSYERFNSPLHF. As DNA, the CDR3 is TGTGCCAGCAGTTACGAACGGTTTAATTCACCCCTCCACTTT. The rearrangement uses TRBV6-5 and TRBJ1-6; D gene ambiguous. The ends were cut back, 2 bases at V and 6 bases at J, with 8 bases in the middle. Germline lookup yields CDR1 MNHEY and CDR2 SVGAGI. The CDR3 sequence is 14 residues long.

This clonotype showed up just a few times. This sequence joins TRBV5-4 and TRBJ1-4, with a tentative D call TRBD1 (6 bases). Germline V gene lookup returns CDR1 SGHNT and CDR2 YYREEE (reference sequence). V was cut by 3 bases and J by 7 bases, with 13 bases left in between. This CDR3 is 14 amino acids long. For the CDR3, the DNA is TGTGCCAGCAGCTCAGGGGTGGCGGTTGAAAAACTGTTTTTT. As protein: CASSSGVAVEKLFF.

For this clonotype: This clone may be a read error of a much larger clone one base away. The chain combines TRBV19 with TRBJ1-5; D is ambiguous. CDR1 and CDR2 from the germline V gene are LNHDA and SQIVND (reference sequence). The CDR3 is 14 amino acids. CDR3 DNA: TGTACCAGTGACACAGTCCATAGCAATCAGCCCCAGCATTTT. Translation: CTSDTVHSNQPQHF.

By share of the sample, this clonotype is medium-sized. The chain combines TRBV27 with TRBJ2-3; TRBD2 might be the D (6 bases). CDR1 and CDR2 from the germline V gene are MNHEY and SMNVEV (reference sequence). With 7 bases removed from V and 0 bases from J, the gap between germline ends came to 14 bases. This CDR3 contains 15 residues. The CDR3 loop reads CASTFFGGSTDTQYF. CDR3 in DNA: TGTGCCAGCACTTTCTTTGGGGGGAGCACAGATACGCAGTATTTT.

By its share, this clonotype is medium-sized. The CDR3 sequence is CASSDLNEQFF. The DNA of the CDR3 is TGTGCCAGCAGCGACCTCAATGAGCAGTTCTTC. This chain links TRBV11-1 with TRBJ2-1; D ambiguous. V was trimmed by 5 bases and J by 6 bases, leaving 5 bases between them. Germline values: CDR1 SGHAT, CDR2 FQDESV (reference sequence). The CDR3 has 11 amino acids.